This entry is about one TCR beta chain. Its recognized antigen is unknown. No base quality values were provided; no much bigger clone lies one nucleotide off. The time point label of this sample denotes: pre-sensitization, week 0. The meaning of the sample's treatment or condition label: therapeutic diphenylcyclopropenone sensitization with weekly scalp DPC. At each patch-test visit, blood was drawn before the patch test was applied. Patients were eligible if aged 18 to 70, diagnosed with alopecia and judged suitable for DPC therapy, and pregnant patients were excluded. Unfractionated whole blood was collected in Tempus Blood RNA tubes, and total RNA was extracted from that blood. This sample is part of a study of human T cells and chemical hapten exposure (dated by TCRdb to the early 2020s). Background for the entire study: For sensitization, 2% DPC in acetone was applied to an approximately 2 cm by approximately 2 cm area of upper inner arm skin. Weekly therapeutic DPC doses were additionally applied to the scalp of patients throughout the roughly 25-week study period. Patch tests used Finn chambers with 0.01% DPC on the upper back, scored after 6 days by International Contact Dermatitis Research Group standards. The mostly female patient cohort included alopecia areata with under or over 50% scalp involvement, alopecia totalis and alopecia universalis. Libraries were pooled for sequencing, and variation in per-sample TCR yields was attributed mainly to small differences in library volumes within the pool. This study followed changes in the peripheral blood TCR repertoire in vivo during primary and secondary sensitization of alopecia patients to the hapten diphenylcyclopropenone (DPC). Blood was sampled from patients pre-sensitization (week 0) and at 2, 6 and about 24 weeks after DPC sensitization. Some 29 alopecia patients gave blood for TCR sequencing at one to four time points (pre-sensitization, 2, 6 and 24 weeks).

Library construction relied on RACE. The listed sequencing device is NextSeq 500. During library preparation, unique molecular identifiers were attached to individual cDNA molecules so that TCRs could be counted in a quantitative, reproducible way. From each blood RNA sample, both TCR alpha and TCR beta chains were sequenced. The authors processed their data as follows. The median number of TCRs per sample was approximately 93,000, ranging from about 23,224 to 700,000. The Decombinator software suite was used to annotate V, J and CDR3 in the TCR reads. Every sample was subsampled to the same number of TCRs (28,000) for the PS versus PT1 abundance plots. TCRs were defined as expanded if absent before sensitization and observed at least eight times at the 2-week time point. The public reads were quality trimmed at Q25 with fastp and then assembled into clones with MiXCR by TCRdb, keeping productive beta chains. Merged by CDR3 protein, the rows form single entries marked with the most common genes and DNA. The V and J calls here are based on TCRdb, not the publication. Counted in this sample were approximately 180,000 distinct CDR3 sequences; around 30% of them appeared once. Together, the top ten hold approximately 3% of the sample.

Summary of the overall study and its limitations: All patients had alopecia, a presumed autoimmune disease, so their immune response might differ from that of healthy individuals. Patch test score was positively correlated with the number of PT1 expanded TCRs, with significance at thresholds 8, 16 and 32 but not at 4. No change with DPC sensitization was found in the number of TCRs above 1 in 1000 frequency, and no evidence of global repertoire structure alterations was found. Repeated subsampling changed both the strength of the expansion versus patch-test correlation and the threshold at which that correlation became significant. Compared with pre-sensitization or healthy control sets, expanded TCRs formed significantly more large CDR3 similarity clusters, which is consistent with antigen-driven responses.

The CDR3 has 15 amino acids, counting the end cysteine and phenylalanine. Left in the record is the CDR3 DNA by itself, 45 bases read in frame from the first base. The germline V gene encodes CDR1 SGDLS and CDR2 YYNGEE. V gives up 3 bases and J gives up 0 bases, and the segment between their germline ends measures 9 bases. The sequenced sample was whole blood, obtained in connection with sensitization to the hapten diphenylcyclopropenone (DPC). The clonotype originates from a woman in her twenties or thirties with alopecia areata. Some clones in this sample may be carry-over from other donors' samples. The V and J genes are TRBV9 and TRBJ2-2; D gene: possibly TRBD1, on 6 matching bases. The CDR3 region has the sequence CASSDRTANTGELFF. The base sequence is TGTGCCAGCAGCGATAGGACAGCGAACACCGGGGAGCTGTTTTTT.